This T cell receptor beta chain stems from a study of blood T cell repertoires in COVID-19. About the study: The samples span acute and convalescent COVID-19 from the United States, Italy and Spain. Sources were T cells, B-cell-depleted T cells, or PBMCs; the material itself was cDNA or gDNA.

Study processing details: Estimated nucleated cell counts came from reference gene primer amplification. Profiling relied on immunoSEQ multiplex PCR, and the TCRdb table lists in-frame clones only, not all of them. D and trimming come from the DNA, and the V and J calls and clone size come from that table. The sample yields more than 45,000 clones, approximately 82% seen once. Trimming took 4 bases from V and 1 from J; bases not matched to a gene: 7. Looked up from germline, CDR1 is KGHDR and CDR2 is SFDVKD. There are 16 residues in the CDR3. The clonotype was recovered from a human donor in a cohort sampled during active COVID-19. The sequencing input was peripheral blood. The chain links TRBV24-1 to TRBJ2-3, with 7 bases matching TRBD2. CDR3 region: CATSDYRAGRTDTQYF. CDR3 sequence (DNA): TGTGCCACCAGTGACTATAGAGCGGGACGCACAGATACGCAGTATTTT.